A selection of T cell receptor beta chains follows, all from one sample in a study of T cells in Graves' hyperthyroidism and ophthalmopathy. TCRdb processed the multiplex PCR reads anew with MiXCR; each CDR3 protein has one entry. The sample consists of 450,000 to 600,000 distinct CDR3 sequences, approximately 14% of them appearing once. Specimen: blood. The receptors were sampled from a woman in her forties with Graves' hyperthyroidism. Each CDR3 is given with its conserved first and last residue. A D gene is named only where the DNA matches it firmly. Some rows mark clone size as missing; the rest say once, few, many or name a class of expanded clone.

many	14	-	TRBV30	TRBJ2-2	TGTGCCTGGAGTGAAGGGCTTTACACCGGGGAGCTGTTTTTT	CAWSEGLYTGELFF
many	15	TRBD2	TRBV5-1	TRBJ2-5	TGCGCCAGCAGCACCGGGACTAGCTCTCCAGAGACCCAGTACTTC	CASSTGTSSPETQYF
many	14	-	TRBV7-2	TRBJ1-6	TGTGCCAGCAGCTTAGCGCAAAGAAATTCACCCCTCCACTTT	CASSLAQRNSPLHF
few	14	-	TRBV20-1	TRBJ1-1	TGCAGTGCTACTCCACAACAGGGGAACACTGAAGCTTTCTTT	CSATPQQGNTEAFF
many	11	-	TRBV7-9	TRBJ2-1	TGTGCCAGCAGCTTAGAATATGAGCAGTTCTTC	CASSLEYEQFF
many	14	-	TRBV29-1	TRBJ2-7	TGCAGCGTTGTTGGGTCAGGAAGAACTTACGAGCAGTACTTC	CSVVGSGRTYEQYF
-	16	TRBD1	TRBV19	TRBJ1-1	TGTGCCAGTAGTATAGCCCCCAGGGGGCAGAACACTGAAGCTTTCTTT	CASSIAPRGQNTEAFF
-	13	-	TRBV19	TRBJ2-5	TGTGCCAGTAGTATTCCCCCCCTAGAGACCCAGTACTTC	CASSIPPLETQYF
many	20	TRBD2	TRBV6-1	TRBJ2-3	TGTGCCAGCAGTCGGGAGGCCGCGGCGGCTAGCGGGAGGGCCTCAGATACGCAGTATTTT	CASSREAAAASGRASDTQYF
many	14	-	TRBV20-1	TRBJ1-2	TGCAGTACTGAATCGGGGCTTACGGACTATGGCTACACCTTC	CSTESGLTDYGYTF
many	14	TRBD2	TRBV20-1	TRBJ2-5	TGCAGTGCCCCTAGCGGGAGTTTGGATGAGACCCAGTACTTC	CSAPSGSLDETQYF
many	15	TRBD2	TRBV11-2	TRBJ2-7	TGTGCCAGCAGCAGAGGGACTAGCGCGAGCTACGAGCAGTACTTC	CASSRGTSASYEQYF
many	15	TRBD2	TRBV28	TRBJ2-1	TGTGCCACCCAAAGAGGACTAGCGATGTGGAATGAGCAGTTCTTC	CATQRGLAMWNEQFF
-	17	TRBD2	TRBV3-1	TRBJ2-1	TGTGCCAGCAGCCAAGATAGCGCGGGAGGGCCGGGAGATGAGCAGTTCTTC	CASSQDSAGGPGDEQFF
many	16	-	TRBV28	TRBJ1-6	TGTGCCAGCAGTTCATTAGGTGGGCTAAGTAATTCACCCCTCCACTTT	CASSSLGGLSNSPLHF
few	13	TRBD1	TRBV27	TRBJ1-5	TGTGCCAGCAGTTCTACAGGGGTTCAGCCCCAGCATTTT	CASSSTGVQPQHF
-	15	TRBD1	TRBV2	TRBJ2-7	TGTGCCAGCAGTCCGGGACAGGAAAGCTCCTACGAGCAGTACTTC	CASSPGQESSYEQYF
many	15	-	TRBV3-1	TRBJ1-3	TGTGCCAGCAGCCAAGATCGCGGGTACGGAAACACCATATATTTT	CASSQDRGYGNTIYF
-	12	-	TRBV19	TRBJ1-1	TGTGCCAGTAGTGACCTCCGCACTGAAGCTTTCTTT	CASSDLRTEAFF
many	13	-	TRBV7-6	TRBJ2-5	TGTGCCAGCAGCTTAATTAACGGGGAGACCCAGTACTTC	CASSLINGETQYF
few	15	-	TRBV15	TRBJ2-7	TGTGCCACCAGCAGAGATAGGGGAGTAACCTACGAGCAGTACTTC	CATSRDRGVTYEQYF
-	15	TRBD1	TRBV20-1	TRBJ1-1	TGCAGTGCTACGCCCGGGACAGCGATGAACACTGAAGCTTTCTTT	CSATPGTAMNTEAFF
-	14	-	TRBV19	TRBJ1-1	TGTGCCAGTAGACGCGGCGCCATGAACACTGAAGCTTTCTTT	CASRRGAMNTEAFF
many	16	TRBD1	TRBV10-3	TRBJ2-1	TGTGCCATCAGTGAGAAGACAGGGAGTAAGAACAATGAGCAGTTCTTC	CAISEKTGSKNNEQFF
few	10	-	TRBV6-1	TRBJ1-1	TGTGCCAGCAGTTTTTCTGAAGCTTTCTTT	CASSFSEAFF
many	16	-	TRBV7-9	TRBJ2-7	TGTGCCAGCAGCTTAGGGGGACCAGGGTCGTCCCACGAGCAGTACTTC	CASSLGGPGSSHEQYF
-	16	TRBD2	TRBV5-1	TRBJ2-5	TGTGCCAGCAGCGCGGGACTAGCGGGAGTCGCGGAGACCCAGTACTTC	CASSAGLAGVAETQYF
-	15	-	TRBV5-1	TRBJ2-6	TGCGCCAGCAGCGCGTCCCTCTCTGGGGCCAACGTCCTGACTTTC	CASSASLSGANVLTF
few	18	TRBD2	TRBV3-1	TRBJ2-7	TGTGCCAGCAGCCAAGTCTCGCCGGGACTAGCGGGAGCCTACGAGCAGTACTTC	CASSQVSPGLAGAYEQYF
many	13	-	TRBV12-3/TRBV12-4	TRBJ2-7	TGTGCCAGCAGCCCCGAGACAGCCTACGAGCAGTACTTC	CASSPETAYEQYF
few	15	-	TRBV20-1	TRBJ2-7	TGCAGTGCTAGAGAGATGCCCAGAGGCTCCTACGAGCAGTACTTC	CSAREMPRGSYEQYF
-	14	TRBD1	TRBV19	TRBJ2-2	TGTGCCAGTAATGACAGGGGGAAAACCGGGGAGCTGTTTTTT	CASNDRGKTGELFF
-	15	-	TRBV15	TRBJ1-3	TGTGCCACCAGCAGAGATCGGGATTCTGGAAACACCATATATTTT	CATSRDRDSGNTIYF
many	15	-	TRBV27	TRBJ1-5	TGTGCCAGCAGTAGGGGGATCTATAGCAATCAGCCCCAGCATTTT	CASSRGIYSNQPQHF